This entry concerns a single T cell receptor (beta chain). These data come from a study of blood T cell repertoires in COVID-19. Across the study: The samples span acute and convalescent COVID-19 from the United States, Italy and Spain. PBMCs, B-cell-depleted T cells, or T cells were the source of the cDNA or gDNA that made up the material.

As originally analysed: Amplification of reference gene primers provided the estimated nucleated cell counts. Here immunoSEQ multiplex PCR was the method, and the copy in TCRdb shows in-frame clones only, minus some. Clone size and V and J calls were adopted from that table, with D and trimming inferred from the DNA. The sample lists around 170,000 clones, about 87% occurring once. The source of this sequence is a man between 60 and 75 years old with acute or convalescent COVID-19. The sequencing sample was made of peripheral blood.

The CDR3 bases are TGTGCCAGCAGCCAAGACCGGGGAGCGGGGTCCTACAATGAGCAGTTCTTC. Protein product: CASSQDRGAGSYNEQFF. V gene TRBV3-1 (or the pseudogene TRBV3-2) combines with J gene TRBJ2-1; 7 nucleotides agree with TRBD2. V shed 0 bases, J shed 1 base, and the junction held 6 bases outside the gene matches. Germline loops: CDR1 LGHDT, CDR2 YNNKEL (reference sequence). The CDR3 extends over 17 amino acids.